The 28 T cell receptor beta chains given below trace back to one sample, sequenced in a study of blood T cell repertoires in COVID-19. Clones were read by immunoSEQ multiplex PCR, and TCRdb kept only the in-frame ones, dropping some. The sample consists of approximately 160,000 clones, around 82% of them appearing once. Sequenced input: peripheral blood. These receptor sequences come from a man between 60 and 75 years old who had recovered from COVID-19.

V usage is TRBV2 and J usage is TRBJ1-2, with 9 bases fitting TRBD1. Trimming at V came to 7 bases and at J to 5 bases, leaving 5 bases not matched to a gene. The CDR3 has 13 amino acids. Germline V gene data show CDR1 as SNHLY and CDR2 as FYNNEI. CDR3 in DNA: TGTGCCAGCATGGGGGGACAGGGTTATGGCTACACCTTC. This sequence encodes CASMGGQGYGYTF.

This rearrangement joins TRBV5-4 to TRBJ2-3; TRBD2 might be the D (6 bases). The CDR3 has 15 residues. Germline values: CDR1 SGHNT, CDR2 YYREEE (reference sequence). V lost 0 bases and J lost 0, with 8 bases in between. CDR3 sequence: CASSLEAGSTDTQYF. In DNA form, the CDR3 reads TGTGCCAGCAGCTTGGAGGCGGGGAGCACAGATACGCAGTATTTT.

The chain recombines TRBV7-2 with TRBJ2-1; no firm D call. This CDR3 contains 10 residues. Trimming removed 5 bases from V and 15 bases from J, with 11 bases in between. The germline CDR1 and CDR2 sequences are SGHTA and FQGNSA. The CDR3 DNA reads as TGTGCCAGCAGCGTCGGTTTTTGGTTCTTC. It specifies CASSVGFWFF.

This sequence joins TRBV3-1 (or the pseudogene TRBV3-2) and TRBJ1-5, with 7 positions matching TRBD1. This CDR3 spans 16 amino acids. V was clipped by 0 bases and J by 2 bases; unmatched bases: 4. Germline lookup yields CDR1 LGHDT and CDR2 YNNKEL (reference sequence). Here the CDR3 DNA reads TGTGCCAGCAGCCAAGATATAGGGGGCGGCAATCAGCCCCAGCATTTT. This sequence encodes CASSQDIGGGNQPQHF.

J is TRBJ2-7 and V is TRBV5-5; D ambiguous. V lost 3 bases to trimming and J lost 0 bases, with 13 bases between them. This CDR3 region has 15 residues. Per germline, CDR1 SGHKS and CDR2 YYEKEE (reference sequence). CDR3 amino acids: CASSYSPLSSYEQYF. CDR3 bases: TGTGCCAGCAGCTACTCTCCGTTGAGCTCCTACGAGCAGTACTTC.

CDR3 in amino acids: CSAQITYGYTF. The CDR3 DNA is TGCAGTGCCCAGATAACATATGGCTACACCTTC. The rearrangement links TRBV20-1 to TRBJ1-2; D gene ambiguous. V shed 6 bases and J shed 5 bases, with 10 bases lying between them. Germline values: CDR1 DFQATT, CDR2 SNEGSKA (reference sequence). The length of the CDR3 is 11 residues.

This clone has only a few counts. The rearrangement joins TRBV7-9 to TRBJ1-5; D call uncertain. Germline V gives CDR1 SEHNR, CDR2 FQNEAQ (reference sequence). Trimming took 5 bases from V and 1 from J, leaving 21 bases between them. The CDR3 is 18 residues long. This CDR3 is CASSPGSSFSLSNQPQHF. The CDR3 bases are TGTGCCAGCAGCCCGGGGTCCTCATTCTCTTTAAGCAATCAGCCCCAGCATTTT.

This clone was seen a single time. Here the CDR3 DNA reads TGTGCCAGTAGTCCAAGCGGGGGGCCATACAATGAGCAGTTCTTC. Translated: CASSPSGGPYNEQFF. This chain uses TRBV19 with TRBJ2-1; 9 bases are shared with TRBD2. The CDR3 consists of 15 residues. V gave up 5 bases and J gave up 4 bases; unmatched junction bases: 6. Germline V CDR1 and CDR2: LNHDA, SQIVND (reference sequence). The full variable domain, in which reference TRBV19 and TRBJ2-1 provide the parts outside the CDR3, is DGGITQSPKYLFRKEGQNVTLSCEQNLNHDAMYWYRQDPGQGLRLIYYSQIVNDFQKGDIAEGYSVSREKKESFPLTVTSAQKNPTAFYLCASSPSGGPYNEQFFGPGTRLTVL.

The J gene is TRBJ2-2, the V gene TRBV9, with D possibly TRBD1 on 6 matching bases. The germline V and J ends were trimmed by 2 bases and 0 bases, with 8 bases remaining between them. Germline V lookup: CDR1 SGDLS, CDR2 YYNGEE. The CDR3 contains 15 residues. This CDR3 is CASSVEGANTGELFF. The CDR3 DNA reads TGTGCCAGCAGCGTTGAGGGGGCGAACACCGGGGAGCTGTTTTTT.

This sequence joins TRBV29-1 and TRBJ2-2; tentative D call: TRBD2 (6 bases). This CDR3 is 15 amino acids long. Trimming removed 1 base from V and 4 bases from J, with 13 bases in between. In germline, CDR1 is SQVTM, CDR2 ANQGSEA. The CDR3 region is CSVEAAWGVTGELFF. CDR3 nucleotides: TGCAGCGTTGAAGCCGCCTGGGGGGTCACCGGGGAGCTGTTTTTT.

V is TRBV7-8 and J is TRBJ1-5; D gene ambiguous. The germline V gene encodes CDR1 SGHVS and CDR2 FQNEAQ. This CDR3 is built from 14 residues. V lost 0 bases to trimming and J lost 6 bases, with 9 bases between them. The CDR3 reads CASSLADEGQPQHF. Here the CDR3 DNA reads TGTGCCAGCAGCTTAGCGGATGAGGGTCAGCCCCAGCATTTT.

The gene calls are TRBV5-6 and TRBJ2-3, with TRBD2 identical over 8 bases. V was clipped by 3 bases and J by 4 bases; unmatched bases: 10. The CDR3 contains 16 residues. Germline-derived CDR1 and CDR2 are SGHDT and YYEEEE. CDR3: CASSYPGLGVPDTQYF. As DNA, the CDR3 is TGTGCCAGCAGCTACCCGGGACTAGGGGTCCCAGATACGCAGTATTTT. Based on the CDR3 plus reference TRBV5-6 and TRBJ2-3, the full variable domain is DAGVTQSPTHLIKTRGQQVTLRCSPKSGHDTVSWYQQALGQGPQFIFQYYEEEERQRGNFPDRFSGHQFPNYSSELNVNALLLGDSALYLCASSYPGLGVPDTQYFGPGTRLTVL.

V usage is TRBV4-2 and J usage is TRBJ1-1, with D possibly matching TRBD1 (6 bases). CDR1 and CDR2 (germline): LGHNA, YNFKEQ. V gave up 0 bases and J gave up 6 bases, with 11 bases separating them. The CDR3 is made up of 14 amino acids. CDR3: CASSQEWDKAEAFF. CDR3 DNA: TGTGCCAGCAGCCAAGAGTGGGACAAAGCTGAAGCTTTCTTT.

V gene TRBV30 combines with J gene TRBJ2-3; 7 bases agree with TRBD2. Germline CDR1 GTSNPN, CDR2 SVGIG (reference sequence). Trimming took 3 bases from V and 1 from J; bases not matched to a gene: 4. The CDR3 has 14 amino acids. The CDR3 nucleotides read TGTGCCTGGAGATTCCGGGGGGGCACAGATACGCAGTATTTT. Its translation is CAWRFRGGTDTQYF.

The genes are TRBV7-2 and TRBJ1-6; D not resolved. The CDR3 extends over 15 amino acids. Between the trimmed V and J ends, which lost 6 bases and 0 bases, there was a span of 9 bases. Germline V gene data show CDR1 as SGHTA and CDR2 as FQGNSA. Here the CDR3 DNA reads TGTGCCAGCAGTAAAGAGAGCTCCTATAATTCACCCCTCCACTTT. Its translation is CASSKESSYNSPLHF. Using reference TRBV7-2 and TRBJ1-6 for the parts outside the CDR3, the full variable domain is GAGVSQSPSNKVTEKGKDVELRCDPISGHTALYWYRQSLGQGLEFLIYFQGNSAPDKSGLPSDRFSAERTGGSVSTLTIQRTQQEDSAVYLCASSKESSYNSPLHFGNGTRLTVT.

CDR3 in amino acids: CASSGVQGTGFMNTEAFF. The CDR3 bases are TGTGCCAGCAGCGGGGTACAGGGGACAGGATTCATGAACACTGAAGCTTTCTTT. This chain links TRBV9 with TRBJ1-1; 8 bases are a match to TRBD1. The CDR3 runs to 18 residues. Trimming took 3 bases from V and 0 from J; bases not matched to a gene: 13. CDR1 and CDR2 (germline): SGDLS, YYNGEE.

The rearrangement joins TRBV10-3 to TRBJ1-2; 7 bases agree with TRBD1. J lost 2 bases, V lost 8 bases, and 5 bases had no gene match. There are 13 residues in the CDR3. CDR1 ENHRY and CDR2 SYGVKD come from the germline V gene. The CDR3 loop reads CAISSDRNYGYTF. In nucleotides, the CDR3 is TGTGCCATCTCCTCGGACAGGAACTATGGCTACACCTTC.

The chain is built from TRBV6-5 and TRBJ2-7, with 8 bases fitting TRBD1. The trim removed 0 bases at V and 3 bases at J, leaving 7 bases unmatched. This CDR3 contains 16 residues. Germline lookup yields CDR1 MNHEY and CDR2 SVGAGI. CDR3 amino acids: CASSYSTGTGGYEQYF. The CDR3 DNA sequence: TGTGCCAGCAGTTACTCGACCGGGACAGGAGGCTACGAGCAGTACTTC.

This chain links TRBV7-2 with TRBJ2-5, with 13 bases matching TRBD2. The ends lost 6 bases at V and 4 bases at J; junction bases unmatched: 11. This CDR3 is built from 17 residues. The V gene's germline CDR1 is SGHTA and CDR2 FQGNSA. The CDR3 nucleotides are TGTGCCAGCAGATCAAACCCGGGACTAGCGGGGAGAGAGACCCAGTACTTC. It translates to CASRSNPGLAGRETQYF.

CDR3 amino acids: CASSFRVSGNTIYF. In DNA form, the CDR3 reads TGTGCCAGCAGTTTCAGGGTGTCTGGAAACACCATATATTTT. The chain recombines TRBV3-1 (or the pseudogene TRBV3-2) with TRBJ1-3; tentatively, D is TRBD1 (5 bases). This CDR3 has 14 amino acids. The germline gives CDR1 LGHDT, CDR2 YNNKEL (reference sequence). V lost 6 bases and J 1 base, leaving 10 bases between the germline ends.

This clone was found once. The J gene is TRBJ2-7, the V gene TRBV4-3; TRBD2 agrees at 8 bases. Germline-derived CDR1 and CDR2 are LGHNA and YSLEER. The CDR3 runs to 17 residues. V shed 0 bases, J shed 0 bases, and the junction held 7 bases outside the gene matches. CDR3 protein: CASSQEVAGGPSYEQYF. DNA for the CDR3: TGCGCCAGCAGCCAAGAGGTGGCGGGGGGACCCTCCTACGAGCAGTACTTC.

The J gene is TRBJ2-6, the V gene TRBV4-1; tentatively, D is TRBD2 (6 bases). Germline CDR1 reads MGHRA; CDR2 reads YSYEKL. This CDR3 has 17 residues. Trimming took 5 bases from V and 4 from J, leaving 18 bases between them. The CDR3 DNA follows: TGCGCCAGCAGCGGAGTGGGGAGGCTAAGAGGGGCCAACGTCCTGACTTTC. It codes for CASSGVGRLRGANVLTF.

The rearrangement uses TRBV5-8 and TRBJ2-1; D uncertain. This CDR3 contains 14 residues. Germline V CDR1 and CDR2: SGHTS, YDEGEE. Trimming pared 3 bases from V and 9 bases from J, leaving 16 bases between. The CDR3 region is CASSSPLEPGEQFF. In DNA, the CDR3 is TGTGCCAGCAGCTCGCCCCTAGAGCCGGGTGAGCAGTTCTTC.

This clone is a singleton in its sample. The chain has TRBV10-3 and TRBJ1-2, with 11 bases lining up with TRBD1. This CDR3 comprises 14 residues. After removal of 6 bases from V and 8 bases from J, the junction contained 8 bases not matched to a gene. Germline V CDR1 and CDR2: ENHRY, SYGVKD. CDR3 residues: CAISQDRGQIGYTF. The CDR3 DNA reads TGTGCCATCAGCCAGGACAGGGGGCAAATAGGCTACACCTTC.

The V and J genes are TRBV7-9 and TRBJ2-1; a possible D gene is TRBD2 (5 bases). The CDR3 covers 17 residues. V was cut by 2 bases and J by 6 bases, with 20 bases left in between. CDR1 is SEHNR and CDR2 is FQNEAQ in the germline V gene (reference sequence). This CDR3 reads CASSLWSGRPLGNEQFF. In DNA, the CDR3 is TGTGCCAGCAGCTTATGGTCGGGGAGACCTCTGGGCAATGAGCAGTTCTTC. Together with reference TRBV7-9 and TRBJ2-1, the CDR3 gives the full variable domain: DTGVSQNPRHKITKRGQNVTFRCDPISEHNRLYWYRQTLGQGPEFLTYFQNEAQLEKSRLLSDRFSAERPKGSFSTLEIQRTEQGDSAMYLCASSLWSGRPLGNEQFFGPGTRLTVL.

The rearrangement joins TRBV5-1 to TRBJ1-3; D call uncertain. The CDR3 loop spans 14 amino acids. Germline CDR1 reads SGHRS; CDR2 reads YFSETQ. V lost 0 bases, J lost 2 bases, and 6 bases lay in between. The CDR3 spells CASSLDGAGNTIYF. CDR3 DNA sequence: TGCGCCAGCAGCTTGGATGGAGCTGGAAACACCATATATTTT. Based on the CDR3 plus reference TRBV5-1 and TRBJ1-3, the full variable domain is KAGVTQTPRYLIKTRGQQVTLSCSPISGHRSVSWYQQTPGQGLQFLFEYFSETQRNKGNFPGRFSGRQFSNSRSEMNVSTLELGDSALYLCASSLDGAGNTIYFGEGSWLTVV.

The chain employs TRBV5-1 and TRBJ2-1; TRBD1 aligns across 8 bases. J lost 2 bases, V lost 7 bases, and 8 bases had no gene match. The CDR3 consists of 15 residues. Looked up from germline, CDR1 is SGHRS and CDR2 is YFSETQ. CDR3 DNA: TGCGCCAGCCGGGAAACAGGGGGACCCTACAATGAGCAGTTCTTC. Translation: CASRETGGPYNEQFF.

This chain connects TRBV29-1 to TRBJ2-2, with 13 bases aligning to TRBD2. This CDR3 is built from 16 residues. Trimming removed 6 bases from V and 2 bases from J; junction bases left unmatched: 6. Germline CDR1 and CDR2: SQVTM and ANQGSEA. DNA for the CDR3: TGCAGCGTCGATACTAGCGGGGGGGCCAACACCGGGGAGCTGTTTTTT. Translation: CSVDTSGGANTGELFF.